These 24 T cell receptor beta chains were sequenced from one sample in a study of post-analysis software for immune sequencing data. Sequencing libraries made from TCR beta cDNA carried unique molecular identifiers. MiXCR, run by TCRdb on the PCR reads, gives a single entry per CDR3 protein. The sample shows around 400,000 distinct CDR3 sequences, more than 30% of them seen only once. These receptors have no known antigen. General study points: The study found TRBV5-6, TRBV5-1 and TRBV20-1 among 5 or 6 TRBV segments more frequent in patients than controls.

Sequenced input: blood. All receptors come from a girl aged 2-15 years with multiple sclerosis.

The chain carries TRBV5-1 and TRBJ1-2; 7 bases fit TRBD1. Trimming at V came to 4 bases and at J to 5 bases, leaving 11 bases not matched to a gene. From germline, CDR1 is SGHRS and CDR2 YFSETQ. This CDR3 has 15 residues. CDR3 sequence: CASSTRQGLRYGYTF. CDR3 in DNA: TGCGCCAGCAGCACCCGACAGGGATTGAGGTATGGCTACACCTTC.

The gene calls are TRBV15 and TRBJ2-1, with D perhaps given as TRBD1 or TRBD2 (6 bases each). Trimming left V 0 bases short and J 8 bases short, with 17 bases between. CDR3 length equals 16 residues. Germline loops: CDR1 LNHNV, CDR2 YYDKDF (reference sequence). The CDR3 here is CATSRDLGGVVDEQFF. The CDR3 region has the DNA TGTGCCACCAGCAGAGATCTGGGGGGCGTTGTCGATGAGCAGTTCTTC. Drawing the rest from reference TRBV15 and TRBJ2-1, the complete variable domain is DAMVIQNPRYQVTQFGKPVTLSCSQTLNHNVMYWYQQKSSQAPKLLFHYYDKDFNNEADTPDNFQSRRPNTSFCFLDIRSPGLGDTAMYLCATSRDLGGVVDEQFFGPGTRLTVL.

The J gene is TRBJ1-1, the V gene TRBV27; weak D call: TRBD1 (6 bases). The germline V and J ends were trimmed by 1 base and 1 base, with 10 bases remaining between them. The germline gives CDR1 MNHEY, CDR2 SMNVEV (reference sequence). The CDR3 spans 15 residues. The CDR3 protein is CASSLFRGQNTEAFF. The CDR3 coding sequence is TGTGCCAGCAGTTTATTCAGGGGTCAGAACACTGAAGCTTTCTTT.

The gene calls are TRBV7-2 and TRBJ2-7; TRBD2 might be the D (5 bases). Trimming removed 5 bases at V and 7 bases at J, with 21 bases between. Looked up from germline, CDR1 is SGHTA and CDR2 is FQGNSA. The CDR3 extends over 15 amino acids. The CDR3 spells CASSDRTSGYNEQYF. The CDR3 DNA is TGTGCCAGCAGCGACCGAACTAGTGGATACAATGAGCAGTACTTC.

The chain joins TRBV7-9 to TRBJ2-7, with D hard to call. Per germline, CDR1 SEHNR and CDR2 FQNEAQ (reference sequence). Trimming took 5 bases from V and 7 from J, leaving 12 bases between them. The CDR3 runs 12 residues. CDR3 in DNA: TGTGCCAGCAGCGCCCTTCATGGGGAGCAGTACTTC. Amino acid sequence: CASSALHGEQYF. Variable domain in full (rest from reference TRBV7-9 and TRBJ2-7): DTGVSQNPRHKITKRGQNVTFRCDPISEHNRLYWYRQTLGQGPEFLTYFQNEAQLEKSRLLSDRFSAERPKGSFSTLEIQRTEQGDSAMYLCASSALHGEQYFGPGTRLTVT.

V is TRBV2 and J is TRBJ2-7, with D perhaps matching TRBD2 (5 bases). Germline V gives CDR1 SNHLY, CDR2 FYNNEI. This CDR3 has 16 amino acids. V was pared by 6 bases and J by 0 bases, with 18 bases between. The CDR3 DNA sequence: TGTGCCAGCAGGCGAGGTTTGAAGCGGCCCTCCTACGAGCAGTACTTC. Translation: CASRRGLKRPSYEQYF.

This chain connects TRBV20-1 to TRBJ2-4; D ambiguous. The J call is doubtful: the DNA matches TRBJ2-7 better. There are 14 residues in the CDR3. Germline V gene data show CDR1 as DFQATT and CDR2 as SNEGSKA (reference sequence). This chain's CDR3 is CSATRWAPPYEQYF. In DNA, the CDR3 is TGCAGTGCTACTCGTTGGGCTCCGCCCTACGAGCAGTACTTC.

The sample holds a few counts of this clonotype. The V and J genes are TRBV4-2 and TRBJ1-2; D is ambiguous. This CDR3 is built from 15 residues. The ends were cut back, 2 bases at V and 1 base at J, with 11 bases in the middle. CDR1 is LGHNA, CDR2 YNFKEQ, per germline. This CDR3 reads CASSQFSDYNYGYTF. CDR3 bases: TGTGCCAGCAGCCAATTCTCTGATTATAACTATGGCTACACCTTC.

This clonotype showed up many times. V and J are TRBV29-1 and TRBJ2-1; the D gene is possibly TRBD2 (6 bases). Trimming removed 4 bases from V and 3 bases from J, with 16 bases in between. Germline CDR1 and CDR2: SQVTM and ANQGSEA. The CDR3 runs 15 residues. The CDR3 loop is CSVVGAMRDYNEQFF. The CDR3 DNA sequence: TGCAGCGTTGTTGGGGCGATGCGGGACTACAATGAGCAGTTCTTC.

The DNA for the CDR3 is TGTGCCAGCAGCCTCGGACGGGGGGCAAAGCCCCAGCATTTT. Translating gives CASSLGRGAKPQHF. The chain recombines TRBV3-1 with TRBJ1-5; possible D gene TRBD1, 6 bases. The CDR3 sequence is 14 residues long. CDR1 is LGHDT and CDR2 is YNNKEL in the germline V gene (reference sequence). V was pared by 4 bases and J by 8 bases, with 15 bases between. Full variable domain (missing parts from reference TRBV3-1 and TRBJ1-5): DTAVSQTPKYLVTQMGNDKSIKCEQNLGHDTMYWYKQDSKKFLKIMFSYNNKELIINETVPNRFSPKSPDKAHLNLHINSLELGDSAVYFCASSLGRGAKPQHFGDGTRLSIL.

This chain joins TRBV5-1 and TRBJ2-7; perhaps TRBD2 as D (5 bases). The CDR3 contains 13 residues. V gave up 3 bases and J gave up 4 bases, with 11 bases separating them. The V gene's germline CDR1 is SGHRS and CDR2 YFSETQ. The CDR3 DNA is TGCGCCAGCAGCTCCCCGGAGGAGTACGAGCAGTACTTC. It translates to CASSSPEEYEQYF.

The CDR3 DNA sequence: TGTGCCAGCAGTTCCATCGACGGACTAGCGGGGGGGCCCTTGGAGACCCAGTACTTC. This sequence encodes CASSSIDGLAGGPLETQYF. The V call is TRBV6-2 or TRBV6-3, the J call TRBJ2-5; TRBD2 agrees at 15 bases. Unmatched junction bases numbered 14, after V lost 4 bases and J lost 5 bases. Germline CDR1 reads MNHEY; CDR2 reads SVGEGT. This CDR3 contains 19 residues.

The chain recombines TRBV12-3 or TRBV12-4 with TRBJ2-1; the D gene could be TRBD1 or TRBD2 (5 bases each). The length of the CDR3 is 16 residues. V lost 5 bases to trimming and J lost 2 bases, with 16 bases between them. CDR3 bases: TGTGCCAGCAGTGCCTGGGGGTCTGTGACCTACAATGAGCAGTTCTTC. Translated, it gives CASSAWGSVTYNEQFF.

This clonotype was counted only a few times. The chain is built from TRBV20-1 and TRBJ2-3; 11 bases match TRBD2. Germline CDR1 and CDR2: DFQATT and SNEGSKA (reference sequence). V shed 0 bases and J 5 bases; nucleotides not matched to a gene: 16. This CDR3 contains 19 residues. The CDR3 loop reads CSAREGIVRLAGWKDTQYF. CDR3 nucleotide sequence: TGCAGTGCTAGAGAGGGTATCGTTAGACTAGCGGGATGGAAAGATACGCAGTATTTT.

A few counts support this clonotype. V is TRBV28 and J is TRBJ1-5; D unclear. This CDR3 contains 12 residues. CDR1 and CDR2 (germline): MDHEN, SYDVKM. V lost 6 bases to trimming and J lost 1 base, with 4 bases between them. DNA of the CDR3: TGTGCCAGCAGAGGGAGCAATCAGCCCCAGCATTTT. Its translation is CASRGSNQPQHF.

This sequence joins TRBV5-6 and TRBJ2-5; perhaps TRBD2 as D (6 bases). V was trimmed by 0 bases and J by 5 bases, leaving 14 bases between them. This CDR3 has 15 residues. The germline CDR1 and CDR2 sequences are SGHDT and YYEEEE. The DNA for the CDR3 is TGTGCCAGCAGCTTGGCCCCGGGAGTCGATGAGACCCAGTACTTC. Its protein is CASSLAPGVDETQYF.

This chain uses TRBV7-9 with TRBJ2-3; D perhaps matches TRBD1 (6 bases). Trimming removed 3 bases from V and 0 bases from J, with 10 bases in between. CDR3 length equals 15 residues. Per germline, CDR1 SEHNR and CDR2 FQNEAQ (reference sequence). CDR3 in DNA: TGTGCCAGCAGCTTTCACAGGGACAGCACAGATACGCAGTATTTT. Its translation: CASSFHRDSTDTQYF.

The genes are TRBV15 and TRBJ2-4; D remains ambiguous. Trimming removed 0 bases from V and 7 bases from J, with 19 bases in between. There are 17 residues in the CDR3. Germline V gene data show CDR1 as LNHNV and CDR2 as YYDKDF (reference sequence). CDR3 bases: TGTGCCACCAGCAGAGATCAGTCCGGGCCCCTCGGTAACATTCAGTACTTC. Protein product: CATSRDQSGPLGNIQYF.

V usage is TRBV11-1 and J usage is TRBJ2-7; tentatively, D is TRBD2 (6 bases). Germline CDR1 SGHAT, CDR2 FQDESV (reference sequence). This CDR3 has 15 amino acids. The V end lost 5 bases, the J end lost 3 bases, and 17 bases lay between the germline ends. The CDR3 protein is CASSLPPGVFYEQYF. In DNA form, the CDR3 reads TGTGCCAGCAGCCTACCCCCGGGAGTTTTCTACGAGCAGTACTTC.

The chain couples TRBV7-2 to TRBJ2-5, with 7 bases fitting TRBD1. The junction had 4 bases not matched to a gene; V was cut back by 0 bases and J by 0 bases. This CDR3 is 16 amino acids long. Germline V gives CDR1 SGHTA, CDR2 FQGNSA. The chain's CDR3 is CASSLAGTEYQETQYF. In nucleotides, the CDR3 is TGTGCCAGCAGCTTAGCAGGGACAGAGTACCAAGAGACCCAGTACTTC.

As for this clonotype: A much larger clone differs by one base, so this may be a read error. The CDR3 spells CSATGTTNKQFF. CDR3 coding DNA: TGCAGTGCTACCGGGACTACCAATAAGCAGTTCTTC. J is TRBJ2-1 and V is TRBV29-1, with 7 bases identical to TRBD2. In germline, CDR1 is SQVTM, CDR2 ANQGSEA. The CDR3 contains 12 residues.

This chain joins TRBV4-3 and TRBJ2-3; TRBD2 agrees at 10 bases. With V trimmed by 4 bases and J by 3 bases, 10 bases remained unmatched. This CDR3 region has 17 residues. The germline V gene has CDR1 LGHNA and CDR2 YSLEER. This CDR3 is CASSRRLSTSGTDTQYF. The CDR3 bases are TGCGCCAGCAGCCGACGCCTCTCGACTAGCGGGACAGATACGCAGTATTTT.

This chain links TRBV28 with TRBJ2-1, with unresolved D. V was trimmed by 4 bases and J by 4 bases, leaving 11 bases between them. CDR1 and CDR2 from the germline V gene are MDHEN and SYDVKM. The CDR3 loop spans 14 amino acids. The CDR3 nucleotides read TGTGCCAGCAGTTCCGCTGACCAATACAATGAGCAGTTCTTC. Its translation: CASSSADQYNEQFF.

This clonotype was observed a handful of times. This chain connects TRBV28 to TRBJ1-4; 10 bases match TRBD1. Germline V gene sequence: CDR1 MDHEN, CDR2 SYDVKM. The CDR3 loop spans 14 amino acids. V dropped 5 bases and J dropped 8; count of bases not matched to a gene: 5. The CDR3 sequence: CASSDRGRVEKLFF. In DNA form, the CDR3 reads TGTGCCAGCAGTGACAGGGGGCGCGTGGAAAAACTGTTTTTT.